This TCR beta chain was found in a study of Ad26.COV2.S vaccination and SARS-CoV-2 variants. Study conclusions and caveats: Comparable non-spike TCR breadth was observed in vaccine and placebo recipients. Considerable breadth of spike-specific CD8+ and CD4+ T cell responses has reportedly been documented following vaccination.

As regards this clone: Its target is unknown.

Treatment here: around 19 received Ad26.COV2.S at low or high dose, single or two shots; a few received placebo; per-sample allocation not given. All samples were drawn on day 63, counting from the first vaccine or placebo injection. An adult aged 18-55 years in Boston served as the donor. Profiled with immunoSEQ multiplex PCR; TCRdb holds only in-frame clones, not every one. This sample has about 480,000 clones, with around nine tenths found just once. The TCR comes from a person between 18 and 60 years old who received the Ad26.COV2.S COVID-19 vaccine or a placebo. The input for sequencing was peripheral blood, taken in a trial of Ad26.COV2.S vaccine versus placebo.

Written as DNA, the CDR3 is TGTGCCAGCAGTTACTCGAGCCCCAGGGACTACGAGCAGTACTTC. This gives the protein CASSYSSPRDYEQYF. The chain uses TRBV6-6 and TRBJ2-7, with D possibly matching TRBD1 (5 bases). The CDR3 is 15 residues long. Germline V CDR1 and CDR2: MNHNY, SVGAGI (reference sequence). V was trimmed by 0 bases and J by 3 bases, leaving 12 bases between them.